Listed here are 4 T cell receptor beta chains from one sample, sequenced in a study of blood T cell repertoires in COVID-19 (dated by TCRdb to 2018 to 2020). The library was prepared using the immunoSEQ multiplex PCR assay. The immuneACCESS repertoire file appears here via TCRdb, limited to in-frame rearrangements. These files lack a portion of the clones; in checked studies, under half of the deficit traces to unresolved V genes, and the cause of the others is not known. The sample table holds about 400,000 clones, of which 88% were seen once. Around 2% of the sample is taken by the ten largest. The sample comprised PBMCs or T cells enriched from blood (not recorded which). The receptor source for this set is a woman aged 40 to 50 with acute COVID-19.

J is TRBJ2-7 and V is TRBV5-5, with a weak D call TRBD2 (6 bases). This CDR3 contains 15 residues. Germline loops: CDR1 SGHKS, CDR2 YYEKEE (reference sequence). V shed 4 bases and J shed 3 bases, with 17 bases lying between them. CDR3 DNA sequence: TGTGCCAGCAGCCCACTGTCGACGGGGGTCTACGAGCAGTACTTC. This codes for CASSPLSTGVYEQYF. Looking up the rest from reference TRBV5-5 and TRBJ2-7 gives the full variable domain: DAGVTQSPTHLIKTRGQQVTLRCSPISGHKSVSWYQQVLGQGPQFIFQYYEKEERGRGNFPDRFSARQFPNYSSELNVNALLLGDSALYLCASSPLSTGVYEQYFGPGTRLTVT.

The V and J genes are TRBV10-1 and TRBJ1-1; 9 nucleotides match TRBD1. The length of the CDR3 is 14 residues. Germline V gives CDR1 WNHNN, CDR2 SYGVQD (reference sequence). Germline trimming cut 6 bases from V and 5 bases from J; bases unmatched to any gene: 7. In nucleotides, the CDR3 is TGCGCCAGCAGAGAGAAACAGGGGGCAACTGAAGCTTTCTTT. Protein sequence: CASREKQGATEAFF.

The chain has TRBV12-5 and TRBJ1-6; no definite D call. Between the trimmed V and J ends, which lost 2 bases and 9 bases, there was a span of 8 bases. CDR1 is LGHNT, CDR2 FRNRAP, per germline. The CDR3 length is 13 residues. The CDR3 is CASGLIIGSPLHF. The CDR3 DNA is TGTGCTAGTGGTTTGATCATCGGTTCACCCCTCCACTTT.

The CDR3 loop is CASSPLPPGQGSYEQYF. The CDR3 nucleotides read TGTGCCAGCAGCCCCCTGCCTCCGGGACAGGGCTCCTACGAGCAGTACTTC. This chain links TRBV7-9 with TRBJ2-7; 9 bases align to TRBD1. Germline CDR1 reads SEHNR; CDR2 reads FQNEAQ (reference sequence). CDR3 size: 17 residues. The junction had 11 bases not matched to a gene; V was cut back by 5 bases and J by 0 bases.